Below are 2 T cell receptor beta chains sequenced from a single sample in a study of long-term antiretroviral therapy in people with HIV. At the survey level, the v3.0 immunoSEQ assay was run. TCRdb keeps only in-frame clones here, not all; method: immunoSEQ multiplex PCR. The sample shows about 18,000 clones, just under 80% of them seen only once. The starting material was unsorted PBMCs, obtained 0.3 years after starting antiretroviral therapy. These receptors came from a woman aged 45-65 years with HIV.

This chain connects TRBV6-1 to TRBJ2-3; 8 nucleotides match TRBD2. Per germline, CDR1 MNHNS and CDR2 SASEGT. J gave up 4 bases and V 8 bases, and 8 bases lay outside the gene matches. The length of the CDR3 is 14 residues. In DNA form, the CDR3 reads TGTGCCAGCGAACCGGGGGGGTCGGCAGATACGCAGTATTTT. This sequence encodes CASEPGGSADTQYF.

The chain combines TRBV6-6 with TRBJ2-3, with 8 bases fitting TRBD2. The CDR3 spans 15 residues. Trimming cost V 7 bases and J 4 bases; bases outside gene matches: 10. CDR1 is MNHNY, CDR2 SVGAGI, per germline (reference sequence). Here the CDR3 DNA reads TGTGCCAGCACATTATATAGCGGGGTAGCAGATACGCAGTATTTT. It encodes CASTLYSGVADTQYF.